This T cell receptor beta chain came from a study of blood T cell repertoires in COVID-19. Across the whole study: Acute-phase and convalescent COVID-19 samples originated in the United States, Italy and Spain.

Germline CDR1 reads MDHEN; CDR2 reads SYDVKM. V gave up 8 bases and J gave up 9 bases; unmatched junction bases: 10. CDR3 length: 14 residues. Produced via immunoSEQ multiplex PCR; TCRdb's table is partial and in-frame only. Of about 70,000 clones in the sample, roughly 85% were seen once. The TCR sequence derives from a woman between 55 and 75 years old with acute or convalescent COVID-19. Source material: peripheral blood. The J gene is TRBJ2-3, the V gene TRBV28; TRBD2 matches 11 bases. Written as DNA, the CDR3 is TGTGCCAGCGGAGTCATAGCGGGGGGGCGAACGCAGTATTTT. Amino acids: CASGVIAGGRTQYF.